This T cell receptor beta chain emerged from a study of blood T cells in healthy people across ages. The CDR3 length is 13 residues. V was trimmed by 5 bases and J by 0 bases, leaving 7 bases between them. The study, taken as a whole, reports: Across samples, TCR beta diversity tracked strongly with naive T cell percentage.

Points on this clonotype: Its antigen is undetermined.

It was with a sample-barcoded 5' primer and a J-beta primer mix that a second PCR of roughly 6 to 12 cycles was run. Each CDR3 protein gets one entry after TCRdb re-called the 5' RACE reads with MiXCR. The repertoire holds hundreds of thousands of distinct CDR3 sequences, with over 20% as singletons. The sample comprised blood. The chain has TRBV12-3 or TRBV12-4 and TRBJ1-1; D unresolved. This clonotype was sampled from a man aged 65 to 79 in good health. The CDR3 bases are TGTGCCAGCAGTAACGGTTTGAACACTGAAGCTTTCTTT. This sequence encodes CASSNGLNTEAFF.